This paragraph reports one TCR beta chain. Generated by immunoSEQ multiplex PCR, the TCRdb table keeps only in-frame clones and is missing some. The sample records approximately 100,000 clones, around 68% being singletons. This entry is derived from a study of shared clonotypes between healthy human individuals. Source material: memory CD8+ T cells sorted from blood. Stated subset: CD45RO+ cells pooled with CCR7-negative TemRA cells. This sequence originates from a woman in her thirties in good health.

As DNA, the CDR3 is TGCGCCAGCAGCTTGGTAGGGGGAGGGACGACTGGCACAGATACGCAGTATTTT. Its translation: CASSLVGGGTTGTDTQYF. V and J are TRBV5-1 and TRBJ2-3, with D possibly being TRBD2 (7 bases). The germline V gene encodes CDR1 SGHRS and CDR2 YFSETQ. Between the trimmed V and J ends, which lost 0 bases and 1 base, there was a span of 18 bases. This CDR3 region has 18 residues. The whole variable domain, filled in from reference TRBV5-1 and TRBJ2-3, reads KAGVTQTPRYLIKTRGQQVTLSCSPISGHRSVSWYQQTPGQGLQFLFEYFSETQRNKGNFPGRFSGRQFSNSRSEMNVSTLELGDSALYLCASSLVGGGTTGTDTQYFGPGTRLTVL.